This TCR beta chain was captured by sequencing in a study of T cell repertoires in cytomegalovirus infection. Study-level information: In public TCR beta signatures, there were indications of both CMV infection and matching HLA type. Broader study findings: CMV-specific TCR beta clonotypes restricted by HLA-C were the ones dominating the ex vivo response.

The CDR3 extends over 12 amino acids. Trimming removed 6 bases from V and 7 bases from J, with 11 bases in between. Germline assignment: CDR1 SNHLY and CDR2 FYNNEI. For this clonotype: The target antigen is unknown.

TCRdb redid the calling of the reads with MiXCR, one entry per CDR3 protein. The table shows hundreds of thousands of distinct CDR3 sequences, with roughly a quarter occurring only once. The V gene is TRBV2, the J gene TRBJ2-3, with D unresolved. The receptor was derived from a human donor in good health (CMV status not recorded). Some clones in this sample may be carry-over from other donors' samples. Source material: CD8+ T cells from PBMCs. The CDR3 region is CASRSKTYTQYF. CDR3 sequence (DNA): TGTGCCAGCAGGTCGAAAACCTATACGCAGTATTTT.